The 7 T cell receptor beta chains presented below share a single source sample, sequenced in a study of cytomegalovirus exposure and HLA in healthy donors. PCR used 60 Vbeta primers and 13 Jbeta primers. Repertoires were generated with immunoSEQ multiplex PCR, while TCRdb's copy carries only in-frame clones and drops some. The sample shows around 200,000 clones, almost 80% of them seen only once. Sequenced: PBMCs. Receptor source: a young man in good health and CMV-seronegative.

The count of this clone is one. This sequence joins TRBV7-8 and TRBJ2-1; 9 positions agree with TRBD2. This CDR3 has 15 amino acids. V dropped 5 bases and J dropped 2; count of bases not matched to a gene: 4. From germline, CDR1 is SGHVS and CDR2 FQNEAQ. DNA of the CDR3: TGTGCCAGCAGCCTTAGCGGGGGCCCCTACAATGAGCAGTTCTTC. Protein: CASSLSGGPYNEQFF.

The chain recombines TRBV30 with TRBJ1-4; no firm D call. The CDR3 covers 15 residues. V lost 0 bases and J 3 bases, leaving 11 bases between the germline ends. Germline V gives CDR1 GTSNPN, CDR2 SVGIG (reference sequence). CDR3 DNA sequence: TGTGCCTGGAGTGTGTGGGGAGGGTCTAATGAAAAACTGTTTTTT. This encodes CAWSVWGGSNEKLFF. The entire variable domain, with the rest obtained from reference TRBV30 and TRBJ1-4, is as follows: SQTIHQWPATLVQPVGSPLSLECTVEGTSNPNLYWYRQAAGRGLQLLFYSVGIGQISSEVPQNLSASRPQDRQFILSSKKLLLSDSGFYLCAWSVWGGSNEKLFFGSGTQLSVL.

The V and J genes are TRBV15 and TRBJ2-7; D not certain. V was clipped by 0 bases and J by 0 bases, with 9 bases between them. This CDR3 contains 15 residues. The germline CDR1 and CDR2 sequences are LNHNV and YYDKDF (reference sequence). The DNA of the CDR3 is TGTGCCACCAGCAGAGACCCGGTTAGCTCCTACGAGCAGTACTTC. Protein sequence: CATSRDPVSSYEQYF.

The rearrangement joins TRBV19 to TRBJ1-5, with a weak D call TRBD1 (6 bases). Trimming left V 2 bases short and J 10 bases short, with 18 bases between. Germline V gene sequence: CDR1 LNHDA, CDR2 SQIVND (reference sequence). CDR3 size: 15 residues. This CDR3 reads CASSIYVGAQNPQHF. The CDR3 region has the DNA TGTGCCAGTAGTATATATGTGGGGGCTCAAAATCCCCAGCATTTT.

This clone showed up just a few times. The chain couples TRBV30 to TRBJ1-1, with D hard to call. The germline gives CDR1 GTSNPN, CDR2 SVGIG (reference sequence). The CDR3 length is 11 residues. V was cut by 0 bases and J by 6 bases, with 5 bases left in between. The DNA of the CDR3 is TGTGCCTGGAGTGTACGGGCTGAAGCTTTCTTT. Translation: CAWSVRAEAFF.

This sequence joins TRBV11-2 and TRBJ1-2, with D possibly being TRBD1 (6 bases). The CDR3 has 14 amino acids. Trimming stripped 3 bases from V and 1 base from J, with 9 bases between. Germline V gene sequence: CDR1 SGHAT, CDR2 FQNNGV. The CDR3 protein is CASSFADSNYGYTF. In DNA form, the CDR3 reads TGTGCCAGCAGCTTCGCGGACAGTAACTATGGCTACACCTTC.

The rearrangement joins TRBV6-6 to TRBJ2-1; D ambiguous. The length of the CDR3 is 14 residues. V shed 8 bases and J shed 6 bases, with 17 bases lying between them. Germline loops: CDR1 MNHNY, CDR2 SVGAGI (reference sequence). The DNA of the CDR3 is TGTGCCAGCTGGGCCACGTACACGGCCAATGAGCAGTTCTTC. Encoded protein: CASWATYTANEQFF.